The text below deals with one T cell receptor (beta chain). What it recognizes is unknown. This sample stems from a study of shared clonotypes between healthy human individuals. This CDR3 spans 13 amino acids. Germline V gene lookup returns CDR1 SEHNR and CDR2 FQNEAQ (reference sequence). The trim removed 5 bases at V and 4 bases at J, leaving 4 bases unmatched. Study outcomes and limitations: Sequencing of the sorted subsets was shown by rarefaction to be incomplete despite large depth.

Here immunoSEQ multiplex PCR was the method, and the copy in TCRdb shows in-frame clones only, minus some. The sample contains about 1.5 million clones, roughly 96% of which appear only once. The chain employs TRBV7-9 and TRBJ2-5; 7 bases line up with TRBD1. The sample consisted of naive CD4+ T cells sorted from blood. Subset here: CD45RA+ positively selected. This clonotype originated in a man aged 30 to 45 in good health. This CDR3 is CASSQQGRETQYF. The CDR3 DNA is TGTGCCAGCAGCCAACAGGGGAGAGAGACCCAGTACTTC.